The rows below give T cell receptor beta chains drawn from one sample of a study of shared clonotypes between healthy human individuals. Sequencing was performed with immunoSEQ multiplex PCR; in TCRdb, only in-frame clones are kept and a portion is missing. The sample records about 1.5 million clones, around 98% being singletons. The sequenced material came from naive CD4+ T cells sorted from blood. These receptors originate from a man aged 30 to 39 in good health. CDR3s include the opening cysteine and the closing phenylalanine or tryptophan. D genes are given only for firm matches. Clone size appears in some rows only: once, few, many, or a class for an expanded clone.

size | D | J | V | DNA | CDR3
once | TRBD2 | TRBJ2-3 | TRBV30 | TGTGCCTGGAGACCTAGCGGGAGTCTGGATACGCAGTATTTT | CAWRPSGSLDTQYF
NA | NA | TRBJ1-1 | TRBV6-5 | TGTGCCAGCAGTTACTCCCTTTTTGGGGAAAACACTGAAGCTTTCTTT | CASSYSLFGENTEAFF
NA | NA | TRBJ1-4 | TRBV11-2 | TGTGCCAGCAGCTTATGGGGGGGCGATGAAAAACTGTTTTTT | CASSLWGGDEKLFF
NA | NA | TRBJ2-7 | TRBV18 | TGTGCCAGCTCACCCTACAGTCCAACGGGCTACGAGCAGTACTTC | CASSPYSPTGYEQYF
NA | NA | TRBJ2-3 | TRBV19 | TGTGCCAGTAGTATCATGACAGGCCTTACAGATACGCAGTATTTT | CASSIMTGLTDTQYF
NA | NA | TRBJ2-2 | TRBV7-9 | TGTGCCAGCAGCTTAGCAATCACCGGGGAGCTGTTTTTT | CASSLAITGELFF
NA | NA | TRBJ2-7 | TRBV5-6 | TGTGCCAGCAGCTTGGCCGCAGGGCTCCCCTACGAGCAGTACTTC | CASSLAAGLPYEQYF
NA | NA | TRBJ2-7 | TRBV29-1 | TGCAGCGTCAGGGAGGCAAGGATGGGCTACGAGCAGTACTTC | CSVREARMGYEQYF
NA | TRBD1 | TRBJ2-1 | TRBV5-1 | TGCGCCAGCAGCCCGACCGGGACAGGGGTATTGGGGCAGTTCTTC | CASSPTGTGVLGQFF
NA | TRBD1 | TRBJ1-3 | TRBV5-4 | TGTGCCAGCAGCCCGGACAGGTATCGAAACACCATATATTTT | CASSPDRYRNTIYF
NA | TRBD1 | TRBJ2-7 | TRBV4-3 | TGCGCCAGCAGCCAAGCCTTTGAGGCACAGGGGATCTCCTACGAGCAGTACTTC | CASSQAFEAQGISYEQYF
NA | NA | TRBJ2-7 | TRBV10-3 | TGTGCCATCAACCAACACGGGGGCTACGAGCAGTACTTC | CAINQHGGYEQYF
NA | NA | TRBJ1-3 | TRBV10-3 | TGTGCCATCAGGGGGGACGGATTCTCTGGAAACACCATATATTTT | CAIRGDGFSGNTIYF
NA | NA | TRBJ2-2 | TRBV9 | TGTGCCAGCAGCGCCCTGCTTGGGCGCCGAGTGAACACCGGGGAGCTGTTTTTT | CASSALLGRRVNTGELFF
NA | TRBD1 | TRBJ2-2 | TRBV27 | TGTGCCAGCAGTTTGCTGACAGGGGGTGGGACCGGGGAGCTGTTTTTT | CASSLLTGGGTGELFF
NA | TRBD2 | TRBJ2-7 | TRBV10-1 | TGCGCCAGCAGTGCAAGCGGGAGGGCCTACGAGCAGTACTTC | CASSASGRAYEQYF
NA | NA | TRBJ2-3 | TRBV27 | TGTGCCAGCAGTCTCTCTCATCCCGGCACAGATACGCAGTATTTT | CASSLSHPGTDTQYF
NA | NA | TRBJ1-1 | TRBV30 | TGTGCCTGGAGCCGCTTAGAAGCTTTCTTT | CAWSRLEAFF
NA | TRBD1 | TRBJ1-2 | TRBV2 | TGTGCCAGCACCCAAGAATACAGGGGAGGCTACACCTTC | CASTQEYRGGYTF
NA | TRBD2 | TRBJ2-7 | TRBV5-1 | TGCGCCAGCAGCCCGGAGGGACTAGGGTCCCACGAGCAGTACTTC | CASSPEGLGSHEQYF
NA | TRBD1 | TRBJ1-4 | TRBV4-3 | TGCGCCAGCAGCCAAGATTTTTGGCGGGACAGGGAGACTAATGAAAAACTGTTTTTT | CASSQDFWRDRETNEKLFF
NA | NA | TRBJ1-2 | TRBV5-1 | TGCGCCAGCAGCTCCCCAGACAGCCCGTATGGCTACACCTTC | CASSSPDSPYGYTF
NA | NA | TRBJ2-5 | TRBV7-2 | TGTGCCAGCAGCCCGACTCTGGTAGGGGAGACCCAGTACTTC | CASSPTLVGETQYF
once | TRBD2 | TRBJ2-1 | TRBV9 | TGTGCCAGCAGCGTAGTGAGCGGGAGGGCCCTCGACAATGAGCAGTTCTTC | CASSVVSGRALDNEQFF
NA | TRBD1 | TRBJ2-5 | TRBV11-2 | TGTGCCAGCAGCTTAGAGCCCGGGACAGCCGTAGAGACCCAGTACTTC | CASSLEPGTAVETQYF
NA | TRBD2 | TRBJ2-1 | TRBV19 | TGTGCCAGTAGTACAGCGGGACTAGTCTACAATGAGCAGTTCTTC | CASSTAGLVYNEQFF
NA | TRBD1 | TRBJ1-4 | TRBV5-1 | TGCGCCAGCAGCTTGAGGGGGCTCAGGACTAATGAAAAACTGTTTTTT | CASSLRGLRTNEKLFF
once | NA | TRBJ1-1 | TRBV7-7 | TGTGCTAGCAGTTCAACAGAGGGCACTGAAGCTTTCTTT | CASSSTEGTEAFF
NA | TRBD2 | TRBJ2-7 | TRBV11-2 | TGTGCCAGCAGCTTAGATTCGGGACTACCCTACGAGCAGTACTTC | CASSLDSGLPYEQYF
NA | TRBD2 | TRBJ2-1 | TRBV5-1 | TGCGCCAGCAGCTTGGAAGCGGGACTAGCAGCTAATGAGCAGTTCTTC | CASSLEAGLAANEQFF
NA | NA | TRBJ2-7 | TRBV11-2 | TGTGCCAGCAGACAGGGCCACGAGCAGTACTTC | CASRQGHEQYF
NA | NA | TRBJ2-1 | TRBV27 | TGTGCCAGCAGCCGACTAGTAGGGTCCTACAATGAGCAGTTCTTC | CASSRLVGSYNEQFF
NA | NA | TRBJ1-1 | TRBV5-1 | TGCGCCAGCGGTCCAGAGATGAACACTGAAGCTTTCTTT | CASGPEMNTEAFF
once | NA | TRBJ2-5 | TRBV6-1 | TGTGCCAGCAGTGATTTACGGGACCGATTTCAAGAGACCCAGTACTTC | CASSDLRDRFQETQYF
NA | NA | TRBJ2-7 | TRBV21-1 | TGTGCCAGCAGCATCCGACTAGCGGGATTCTACGAGCAGTACTTC | CASSIRLAGFYEQYF
NA | TRBD1 | TRBJ1-2 | TRBV5-1 | TGCGCCAGCCGCTCCCAAGGGACAGATTATGGCTACACCTTC | CASRSQGTDYGYTF